Presented here are 13 T cell receptor beta chains from one specimen sequenced in a study of human T cells and chemical hapten exposure. From the RACE reads, TCRdb called clonotypes with MiXCR, one entry per CDR3 protein. The sample carries about 120,000 distinct CDR3 sequences, roughly 15% recorded once. Time point described: patch test 1, 2 weeks after DPC sensitization. Treatment specified: therapeutic diphenylcyclopropenone sensitization with weekly scalp DPC. Here the sequenced sample was whole blood, taken in connection with sensitization to the hapten diphenylcyclopropenone (DPC). The receptors come from a man between 18 and 29 years old with alopecia areata. Some clones in this sample may be carry-over from other donors' samples.

There are a few counts of this clonotype. This sequence joins TRBV7-3 and TRBJ2-1, with 11 bases fitting TRBD1. Germline lookup yields CDR1 SGHTA and CDR2 FQGTGA. This CDR3 is built from 14 residues. Trimming took 5 bases from V and 7 from J; bases not matched to a gene: 4. In nucleotides, the CDR3 is TGTGCCAGCAGCCGGACAGGGGGCAAAAATGAGCAGTTCTTC. Protein product: CASSRTGGKNEQFF.

The J gene is TRBJ1-4, the V gene TRBV6-6; D not certain. Per the germline V gene, CDR1 is MNHNY and CDR2 is SVGAGI (reference sequence). CDR3 length equals 14 residues. The V gene lost 6 bases and the J gene lost 6 bases, with 14 bases spanning the gap. The CDR3 DNA is TGTGCCAGCAGCCGCCCAGACAAGGATGAAAAACTGTTTTTT. Translation gives CASSRPDKDEKLFF.

This rearrangement joins TRBV27 to TRBJ2-6; D unclear. Germline CDR1 reads MNHEY; CDR2 reads SMNVEV (reference sequence). V shed 10 bases and J shed 2 bases, with 15 bases lying between them. The CDR3 is 15 residues long. The CDR3 loop reads CAKIGSGPGANVLTF. The CDR3, as DNA: TGTGCCAAGATAGGTTCCGGGCCTGGGGCCAACGTCCTGACTTTC.

A few counts support this clonotype. This chain connects TRBV14 to TRBJ2-2, with TRBD2 matching over 10 bases. The V gene end was trimmed by 4 bases and the J gene end by 3 bases; junction bases not matched to a gene: 5. The CDR3 totals 16 residues. The germline V gene has CDR1 SGHDN and CDR2 FVKESK. The CDR3 DNA reads TGTGCCAGCAGCCGCACTAGCGGGGCTTACACCGGGGAGCTGTTTTTT. It translates to CASSRTSGAYTGELFF. Drawing the rest from reference TRBV14 and TRBJ2-2, the complete variable domain is EAGVTQFPSHSVIEKGQTVTLRCDPISGHDNLYWYRRVMGKEIKFLLHFVKESKQDESGMPNNRFLAERTGGTYSTLKVQPAELEDSGVYFCASSRTSGAYTGELFFGEGSRLTVL.

In this sample, this clonotype turned up many times. The chain recombines TRBV6-6 with TRBJ1-2, with 8 bases matching TRBD1. Unmatched junction bases numbered 4, after V lost 6 bases and J lost 4 bases. The germline gives CDR1 MNHNY, CDR2 SVGAGI (reference sequence). This CDR3 is built from 13 residues. Here the CDR3 DNA reads TGTGCCAGCAGCCTGGGACAGGTCTATGGCTACACCTTC. This encodes CASSLGQVYGYTF.

The chain recombines TRBV7-3 with TRBJ1-1, with D hard to call. Per germline, CDR1 SGHTA and CDR2 FQGTGA. Trimming left V 3 bases short and J 1 base short, with 15 bases between. CDR3 length: 16 amino acids. CDR3 DNA sequence: TGTGCCAGCAGCTTCAAGCCTAGAAACTCGAACACTGAAGCTTTCTTT. The encoded protein is CASSFKPRNSNTEAFF.

The table lists this clonotype with a few counts. The chain joins TRBV7-8 to TRBJ2-6; no clear D. The CDR3 length is 17 residues. V was cut by 2 bases and J by 0 bases, with 11 bases left in between. Per the germline V gene, CDR1 is SGHVS and CDR2 is FQNEAQ. CDR3 bases: TGTGCCAGCAGCTTAAGTTGGCGGATCTCTGGGGCCAACGTCCTGACTTTC. This codes for CASSLSWRISGANVLTF.

With respect to this clonotype: A junction end diverges from the germline sequence, so it may reflect a read error. The CDR3 region is CASSFWGPIFAGELFF. In DNA, the CDR3 is TGTGCCAGCAGCTTCTGGGGGCCTATCTTCGCCGGCGAGCTGTTTTTT. The chain joins TRBV11-2 to TRBJ2-2; perhaps TRBD1 as D (6 bases). The CDR3 consists of 16 residues. The V gene's germline CDR1 is SGHAT and CDR2 FQNNGV. Together with reference TRBV11-2 and TRBJ2-2, the CDR3 gives the full variable domain: EAGVAQSPRYKIIEKRQSVAFWCNPISGHATLYWYQQILGQGPKLLIQFQNNGVVDDSQLPKDRFSAERLKGVDSTLKIQPAKLEDSAVYLCASSFWGPIFAGELFFGEGSRLTVL.

The V gene is TRBV28, the J gene TRBJ1-1; D not resolved. Trimming shortened V by 5 bases and J by 9 bases, and 7 bases separated the two germline ends. Per germline, CDR1 MDHEN and CDR2 SYDVKM. The CDR3 has 10 amino acids. This CDR3 reads CASSGGQAFF. The DNA for the CDR3 is TGTGCCAGCAGTGGAGGGCAAGCTTTCTTT.

In this sample, this clonotype turned up a few times. The CDR3 sequence: CACSWRDEQFF. The CDR3 coding sequence is TGTGCCTGCTCCTGGCGCGATGAGCAGTTCTTC. The chain uses TRBV10-3 and TRBJ2-1; D not certain. CDR1 is ENHRY and CDR2 is SYGVKD in the germline V gene. The CDR3 length is 11 residues. V lost 11 bases to trimming and J lost 8 bases, with 13 bases between them.

The gene calls are TRBV6-9 and TRBJ1-1; perhaps TRBD1 as D (5 bases). This CDR3 comprises 16 residues. The germline V and J ends were trimmed by 6 bases and 0 bases, with 17 bases remaining between them. Germline-derived CDR1 and CDR2 are MNHGY and SVAAGI. The CDR3 loop reads CASSHGQGTLNTEAFF. In DNA, the CDR3 is TGTGCCAGCAGCCATGGGCAGGGTACCCTGAACACTGAAGCTTTCTTT.

The J gene is TRBJ2-7, the V gene TRBV9; perhaps TRBD2 as D (5 bases). CDR1 and CDR2 from the germline V gene are SGDLS and YYNGEE. Trimming removed 3 bases at V and 5 bases at J, with 21 bases between. There are 16 residues in the CDR3. This CDR3 reads CASSDEPGSLPNEQYF. CDR3 nucleotides: TGTGCCAGCAGCGACGAACCGGGATCCCTCCCTAACGAGCAGTACTTC.

The chain links TRBV28 to TRBJ1-5, with 8 bases matching TRBD1. In germline, CDR1 is MDHEN, CDR2 SYDVKM. The CDR3 spans 14 residues. With V trimmed by 9 bases and J by 7 bases, 11 bases remained unmatched. In DNA, the CDR3 is TGTGCCAGTGCCAGTCCAGGGGGCGTGCAGCCCCAGCATTTT. Translation gives CASASPGGVQPQHF.